Detailed here is one T cell receptor beta chain. This sample also contains other DNA sequences that code for the same CDR3. This specimen belongs to a study of blood T cell repertoires in COVID-19. Trimming shortened V by 0 bases and J by 2 bases, and 8 bases separated the two germline ends. Germline V gene data show CDR1 as SGHRS and CDR2 as YFSETQ. The length of the CDR3 is 14 residues. TCRdb keeps only in-frame clones here, not all; method: immunoSEQ multiplex PCR. The repertoire includes 95,000 to 100,000 clones, about 90% of them detected once, and around 10% sits in the top ten. The TCR originated in a woman aged 30 to 39 with acute or convalescent COVID-19. This chain joins TRBV5-1 and TRBJ2-5; unclear D gene. Sequencing input: peripheral blood. CDR3 DNA sequence: TGCGCCAGCAGCTTGGACAGAACTCAAGAGACCCAGTACTTC. Translation: CASSLDRTQETQYF.